This TCR beta chain was documented in a study of blood T cell repertoires in COVID-19. Notes on this clone: The sample carries other DNA sequences with the same CDR3.

V was cut by 0 bases and J by 4 bases, with 10 bases left in between. CDR1 is SGHRS and CDR2 is YFSETQ in the germline V gene. This CDR3 spans 14 amino acids. Measured with immunoSEQ multiplex PCR; TCRdb has only the in-frame clones, and not every one. The data contain approximately 220,000 clones, around four fifths of them seen just once; the ten biggest clones take up about 5.3%. Sample: PBMCs or T cells enriched from blood (not recorded which). The J gene is TRBJ1-1, the V gene TRBV5-1, with a tentative D call TRBD1 (5 bases). This clonotype originated in a woman aged 50 to 60 who had been exposed to COVID-19. This CDR3 is CASSLAGTGTEAFF. CDR3 DNA sequence: TGCGCCAGCAGCTTGGCGGGGACTGGCACTGAAGCTTTCTTT.